A selection of T cell receptor beta chains follows, all from one sample in a study of T cell responses to AZD1222 COVID-19 vaccine. Some clones are missing from TCRdb's copy, which holds only in-frame ones; the method was immunoSEQ multiplex PCR. The sample lists 90,000 to 150,000 clones, around 89% occurring once. Sequences were derived from peripheral blood, sampled on day 0 of AZD1222 vaccination. The receptors shown here come from an adult in good health. Each CDR3 is given with its conserved first and last residue. Fields, in order: D gene, V gene, clone size, J gene, CDR3 protein, CDR3 DNA. D genes are given only for firm matches. Expanded clones are given a class, and other clones once, few, many or no size at all.

D gene: TRBD1; V gene: TRBV2; clone size: -; J gene: TRBJ1-1; CDR3 protein: CASISDRHTEAFF; CDR3 DNA: TGTGCCAGCATTTCGGACAGGCACACTGAAGCTTTCTTT
D gene: -; V gene: TRBV4-3; clone size: -; J gene: TRBJ1-1; CDR3 protein: CASSLQYQMNTEAFF; CDR3 DNA: TGCGCCAGCAGCCTTCAATACCAAATGAACACTGAAGCTTTCTTT
D gene: -; V gene: TRBV23-1; clone size: once; J gene: TRBJ2-1; CDR3 protein: CASSQPGLCRAVYNEQFF; CDR3 DNA: TGCGCCAGCAGTCAACCGGGCCTTTGCCGGGCGGTATACAATGAGCAGTTCTTC
D gene: -; V gene: TRBV5-6; clone size: -; J gene: TRBJ1-4; CDR3 protein: CASSPGGRAEKLFF; CDR3 DNA: TGTGCCAGCAGCCCTGGCGGCAGGGCTGAAAAACTGTTTTTT
D gene: -; V gene: TRBV19; clone size: once; J gene: TRBJ2-7; CDR3 protein: CASSIVLRDEQYF; CDR3 DNA: TGTGCCAGTAGTATTGTTTTGCGGGACGAGCAGTACTTC
D gene: -; V gene: TRBV5-6; clone size: -; J gene: TRBJ1-1; CDR3 protein: CASSLGGMNTEAFF; CDR3 DNA: TGTGCCAGCAGCTTGGGGGGCATGAACACTGAAGCTTTCTTT
D gene: -; V gene: TRBV12-5; clone size: -; J gene: TRBJ1-4; CDR3 protein: CASGFTSGIATNEKLFF; CDR3 DNA: TGTGCTAGTGGTTTCACGTCGGGGATCGCAACTAATGAAAAACTGTTTTTT
D gene: -; V gene: TRBV7-8; clone size: -; J gene: TRBJ1-1; CDR3 protein: CASSLDLGNSRAFF; CDR3 DNA: TGTGCCAGCAGCTTAGATCTGGGGAATTCTAGAGCTTTCTTT
D gene: TRBD1; V gene: TRBV5-4; clone size: -; J gene: TRBJ2-6; CDR3 protein: CASSSGTASGANVLTF; CDR3 DNA: TGTGCCAGCAGCTCTGGGACAGCCTCTGGGGCCAACGTCCTGACTTTC
D gene: -; V gene: TRBV11-2; clone size: -; J gene: TRBJ1-4; CDR3 protein: CASSPPAGTLNEKLFF; CDR3 DNA: TGTGCCAGCAGCCCCCCGGCGGGGACCCTTAATGAAAAACTGTTTTTT
D gene: TRBD1; V gene: TRBV27; clone size: -; J gene: TRBJ2-2; CDR3 protein: CASSFSTGFITGELFF; CDR3 DNA: TGTGCCAGCAGTTTCTCGACAGGGTTCATCACCGGGGAGCTGTTTTTT
D gene: -; V gene: TRBV14; clone size: -; J gene: TRBJ1-1; CDR3 protein: CASSQADSRGSAFF; CDR3 DNA: TGTGCCAGCAGCCAAGCCGACAGTCGGGGCAGTGCTTTCTTT
D gene: -; V gene: TRBV7-9; clone size: medium-sized; J gene: TRBJ1-5; CDR3 protein: CASSFTGTVNQPQHF; CDR3 DNA: TGTGCCAGCAGCTTCACTGGGACGGTGAATCAGCCCCAGCATTTT
D gene: -; V gene: TRBV7-2; clone size: -; J gene: TRBJ2-1; CDR3 protein: CASSLTGTPYNEQFF; CDR3 DNA: TGTGCCAGCAGCTTGACGGGGACCCCCTACAATGAGCAGTTCTTC